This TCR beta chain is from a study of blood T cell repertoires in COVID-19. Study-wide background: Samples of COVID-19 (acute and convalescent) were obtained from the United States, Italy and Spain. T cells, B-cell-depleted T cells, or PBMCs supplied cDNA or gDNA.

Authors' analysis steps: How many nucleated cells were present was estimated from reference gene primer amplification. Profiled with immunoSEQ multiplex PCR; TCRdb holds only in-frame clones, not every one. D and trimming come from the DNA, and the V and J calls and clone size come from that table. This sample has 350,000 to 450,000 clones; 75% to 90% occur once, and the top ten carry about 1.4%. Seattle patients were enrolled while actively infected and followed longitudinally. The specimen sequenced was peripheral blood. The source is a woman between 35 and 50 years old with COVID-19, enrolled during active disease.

The CDR3 protein is CAISRQAYEQYF. CDR3 sequence (DNA): TGTGCCATCAGTAGACAGGCCTACGAGCAGTACTTC. The V and J genes are TRBV10-3 and TRBJ2-7; TRBD1 might be the D (6 bases). The CDR3 is 12 amino acids. The germline V gene encodes CDR1 ENHRY and CDR2 SYGVKD. The V end was cut by 5 bases, the J end by 2 bases, with 7 bases between.